A selection of T cell receptor beta chains follows, all from one sample in a study of shared clonotypes between healthy human individuals. Measured with immunoSEQ multiplex PCR; TCRdb has only the in-frame clones, and not every one. Of 800,000 or so clones in the sample, about 96% were seen once. The sequencing input was naive CD8+ T cells sorted from blood. These receptors were collected from a man between 25 and 39 years old in good health. CDR3s include the opening cysteine and the closing phenylalanine or tryptophan.

V: TRBV11-2; J: TRBJ2-3; CDR3: CASSFKAGYTDTQYF
V: TRBV27; J: TRBJ2-7; CDR3: CASSIFGGAYEQYF
V: TRBV6-1; J: TRBJ1-2; CDR3: CASSETANYGYTF
V: TRBV11-2; J: TRBJ2-2; CDR3: CASSLDHIAGGRGELFF
V: TRBV9; J: TRBJ1-1; CDR3: CASSAEGGPKDEAFF
V: TRBV29-1; J: TRBJ1-1; CDR3: CSVDAVKGAFF
V: TRBV28; J: TRBJ2-2; CDR3: CASSLAARPGLAGTGELFF
V: TRBV4-1; J: TRBJ2-1; CDR3: CASSGLKGESSYNEQFF
V: TRBV4-3; J: TRBJ2-1; CDR3: CASSQDRRSHMQFF
V: TRBV5-4; J: TRBJ2-7; CDR3: CASSPGLAGNEQYF
V: TRBV28; J: TRBJ2-3; CDR3: CASSHRVAYTQYF
V: TRBV7-9; J: TRBJ2-3; CDR3: CASSLAGGRADTQYF
V: TRBV6-5; J: TRBJ2-7; CDR3: CASSYGQGVSEQYF
V: TRBV10-3; J: TRBJ2-1; CDR3: CAIRLAGEEQFF
V: TRBV9; J: TRBJ2-7; CDR3: CASSVGQGQSEQYF
V: TRBV7-6; J: TRBJ2-5; CDR3: CASSLARHAQETQYF